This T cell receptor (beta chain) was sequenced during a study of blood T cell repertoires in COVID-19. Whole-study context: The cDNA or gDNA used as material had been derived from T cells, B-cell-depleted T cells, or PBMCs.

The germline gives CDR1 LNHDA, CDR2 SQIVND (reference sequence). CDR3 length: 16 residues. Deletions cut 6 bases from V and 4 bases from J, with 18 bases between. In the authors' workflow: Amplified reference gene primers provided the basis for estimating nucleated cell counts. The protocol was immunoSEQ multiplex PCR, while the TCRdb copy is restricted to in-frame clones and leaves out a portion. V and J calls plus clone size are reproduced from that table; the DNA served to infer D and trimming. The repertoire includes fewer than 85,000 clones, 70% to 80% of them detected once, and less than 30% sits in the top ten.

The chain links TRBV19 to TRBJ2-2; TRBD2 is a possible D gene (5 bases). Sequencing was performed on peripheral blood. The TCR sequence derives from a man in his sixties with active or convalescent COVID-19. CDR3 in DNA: TGTGCCAGTAGGTCGGACTTTTCCTACACCACCGGGGAGCTGTTTTTT. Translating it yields CASRSDFSYTTGELFF.